These T cell receptor beta chains were read from a single sample in a study of shared clonotypes between healthy human individuals. Generated by immunoSEQ multiplex PCR, the TCRdb table keeps only in-frame clones and is missing some. The sample yields some 1,100,000 clones, about 84% seen once. The material sequenced was memory CD4+ T cells from PBMCs. The receptors stem from a man between 18 and 29 years old in good health. Some clones in this sample may be carry-over from other donors' samples. Both conserved end residues are trimmed from each CDR3.

TRBV4-2,TRBJ1-1,ASSSRDRGWDAEAF
TRBV7-3,TRBJ2-1,ASSLTAAVTNNEQF
TRBV30,TRBJ2-3,AWTYRDTQY
TRBV11-2,TRBJ1-1,ASSLMRDTEAF
TRBV5-1,TRBJ1-1,ASSDVGGGTEAF
TRBV15,TRBJ2-7,ATSRAGWGTSGNYEQY
TRBV6-6,TRBJ1-1,ASSYATLNTEAF
TRBV27,TRBJ1-2,ASSLFARSPGGYT
TRBV19,TRBJ2-5,ASSPTVGETQY
TRBV27,TRBJ2-5,ASSFSGRTQETQY
TRBV18,TRBJ2-5,ASSPSRETQY
TRBV7-9,TRBJ2-5,ASSLTAAGETQY
TRBV18,TRBJ2-7,ASSPRGYYEQY
TRBV30,-,AWEFWNEQY
TRBV15,TRBJ2-3,ATSRLSGTGSTDTQY
TRBV4-3,TRBJ2-3,ASSQEGSGADTQY
TRBV11-1,TRBJ2-7,ASSPGLISYEQY
TRBV28,TRBJ2-1,ASSLALEGRGSYNEQF
TRBV21-1,TRBJ1-1,ASSLQGGGGAF
TRBV2,TRBJ2-5,ASSGTGGFETQY
TRBV7-9,TRBJ2-1,ASSPRGTGGTYNEQF
TRBV9,TRBJ1-2,ASSVDSNYGYT
TRBV15,TRBJ2-3,ATSRRQPSTDTQY
TRBV5-4,TRBJ2-1,ASSLQGANEQF
TRBV27,TRBJ1-5,ASKGQGAVGNQPQH
TRBV21-1,TRBJ2-7,ASSKVSGRGDEQY
TRBV29-1,TRBJ2-4,SVKGGGPNIQY
TRBV21-1,TRBJ1-5,ASSKLKVQNNQPQH